This T cell receptor (beta chain) was identified in a study of long-term antiretroviral therapy in people with HIV. A v3.0 immunoSEQ assay was performed at survey level. Clones were sequenced by immunoSEQ multiplex PCR, and TCRdb holds only the in-frame ones, with some missing. This table holds some 22,000 clones, 85% to 90% found once. J lost 4 bases, V lost 1 base, and 5 bases had no gene match. There are 15 residues in the CDR3. Germline assignment: CDR1 KGHSH and CDR2 LQKENI. This chain links TRBV18 with TRBJ2-5, with TRBD2 matching over 8 bases. Sequences were derived from unsorted PBMCs, sampled 2.3 years after starting antiretroviral therapy. The receptor was isolated from a man between 60 and 75 years old with HIV. As DNA, the CDR3 is TGTGCCAGCTCACCACTTAGCGGGGCAGGAGAGACCCAGTACTTC. Translation: CASSPLSGAGETQYF. Full variable domain (remainder filled in from reference TRBV18 and TRBJ2-5): NAGVMQNPRHLVRRRGQEARLRCSPMKGHSHVYWYRQLPEEGLKFMVYLQKENIIDESGMPKERFSAEFPKEGPSILRIQQVVRGDSAAYFCASSPLSGAGETQYFGPGTRLLVL.